Listed below are T cell receptor beta chains from one sample, sequenced in a study of TIL therapy for anti-PD-1-resistant metastatic lung cancer. TCRdb's copy holds only in-frame clones and misses some; the assay was immunoSEQ multiplex PCR. The table lists tens of thousands of clones, around 70% of them singletons. The sequencing used blood, collected at baseline. The receptor source for this set is a person aged 25-80 years with non-small cell lung cancer. The CDR3 runs from the conserved cysteine through the conserved F or W. Each record gives: CDR3 protein, CDR3 DNA, J gene, clone size, V gene, D gene. D genes are given only for firm matches. Some rows mark clone size as missing; the rest say once, few, many or name a class of expanded clone.

CASSLAKPGLGQYF,TGTGCCAGCAGCTTGGCCAAACCGGGACTAGGGCAGTATTTT,TRBJ2-3,NA,TRBV5-6,TRBD2
CASSLQGPQETQYF,TGTGCCAGCAGCCTACAGGGCCCTCAAGAGACCCAGTACTTC,TRBJ2-5,NA,TRBV7-3,NA
CASSAPGGALAGANVLTF,TGTGCCAGCAGCGCCCCGGGGGGGGCGCTGGCTGGGGCCAACGTCCTGACTTTC,TRBJ2-6,NA,TRBV9,TRBD2
CASSLNLPERDF,TGTGCCAGCAGTTTAAACTTACCAGAAAGGGACTTC,TRBJ2-5,NA,TRBV28,NA
CASSMTWDRRAPLHF,TGTGCCAGTAGTATGACTTGGGACCGTAGAGCACCCCTCCACTTT,TRBJ1-6,NA,TRBV19,NA
CASSLETGSTYNEQFF,TGTGCCAGCAGCTTAGAGACAGGGTCTACCTACAATGAGCAGTTCTTC,TRBJ2-1,NA,TRBV7-6,TRBD1
CASSYSISYQYEQYF,TGTGCCAGCAGTTACTCGATTTCTTATCAGTACGAGCAGTACTTC,TRBJ2-7,once,TRBV6-4,NA
CASSLGGTGQETQYF,TGTGCCAGCAGCTTAGGCGGGACGGGGCAAGAGACCCAGTACTTC,TRBJ2-5,NA,TRBV13,NA
CASSASGGAYEQYF,TGTGCCAGCAGTGCCAGCGGGGGCGCGTACGAGCAGTACTTC,TRBJ2-7,NA,TRBV28,TRBD2
CASSLSLAGGPDTQYF,TGTGCCAGCAGCCTAAGCCTAGCGGGAGGCCCAGATACGCAGTATTTT,TRBJ2-3,NA,TRBV6-4,TRBD2
CAISGLFVGYTF,TGTGCCATCAGTGGATTGTTCGTAGGCTACACCTTC,TRBJ1-2,NA,TRBV10-3,NA
CASSPGTGAFTDTQYF,TGTGCCAGCAGCCCCGGGACAGGGGCCTTCACAGATACGCAGTATTTT,TRBJ2-3,NA,TRBV28,TRBD1
CASSIGQNEQYF,TGTGCCAGTAGTATTGGGCAGAACGAGCAGTACTTC,TRBJ2-7,NA,TRBV19,NA
CASSGRQGTHEQYF,TGTGCCAGCAGCGGTCGACAGGGGACCCACGAGCAGTACTTC,TRBJ2-7,NA,TRBV6-1,TRBD1
CASSLGRGTGKETDTQYF,TGTGCCAGCAGTTTAGGAAGAGGGACAGGGAAAGAGACAGATACGCAGTATTTT,TRBJ2-3,once,TRBV28,TRBD1
CASSLSGTGAAEQYF,TGTGCCAGCAGCTTATCCGGGACAGGGGCGGCCGAGCAGTACTTC,TRBJ2-7,NA,TRBV5-5,TRBD1
CASSPDLSQETQYF,TGTGCCAGCAGCCCAGACTTATCCCAAGAGACCCAGTACTTC,TRBJ2-5,NA,TRBV7-9,NA
CASRREGSGEAFF,TGCGCCAGCAGAAGGGAGGGGTCCGGTGAAGCTTTCTTT,TRBJ1-1,NA,TRBV5-1,NA
CASSLLRRAMNTEAFF,TGTGCCAGCAGTTTACTTAGGAGGGCGATGAACACTGAAGCTTTCTTT,TRBJ1-1,NA,TRBV28,NA
CASSQDLFNQPQHF,TGCGCCAGCAGCCAAGACTTATTCAATCAGCCCCAGCATTTT,TRBJ1-5,few,TRBV4-3,NA
CASSLVTGTGTTFF,TGTGCCAGCAGCTTAGTAACCGGGACAGGGACAACTTTCTTT,TRBJ1-1,NA,TRBV7-2,TRBD1
CASSLYLRLVSSYEQYF,TGTGCCAGCAGTTTATACCTCCGACTAGTTAGCTCCTACGAGCAGTACTTC,TRBJ2-7,NA,TRBV28,NA
CASSPLGPDTQYF,TGTGCCAGCAGCCCGCTTGGGCCAGATACGCAGTATTTT,TRBJ2-3,NA,TRBV7-2,NA
CASSVGGHASLRREETQYF,TGTGCCAGCAGCGTAGGGGGACACGCTTCCCTTAGGCGGGAAGAGACCCAGTACTTC,TRBJ2-5,NA,TRBV9,NA
CASKSADLYGYTF,TGTGCCAGCAAGTCGGCAGACCTCTATGGCTACACCTTC,TRBJ1-2,NA,TRBV5-4,NA
CASRPLGASYEQYF,TGTGCCAGCAGGCCACTGGGGGCGAGCTACGAGCAGTACTTC,TRBJ2-7,NA,TRBV7-3,NA
CASSQTRTLSKEDGYTF,TGCGCCAGCAGCCAAACCCGGACACTTTCCAAAGAGGATGGCTACACCTTC,TRBJ1-2,few,TRBV4-1,NA
CASSRGRYSNQPQHF,TGTGCCAGCAGCAGGGGACGGTATAGCAATCAGCCCCAGCATTTT,TRBJ1-5,NA,TRBV5-6,NA
CASSLAVGPRPGYGYTF,TGTGCCAGCAGCTTGGCAGTGGGCCCCCGACCAGGCTATGGCTACACCTTC,TRBJ1-2,NA,TRBV5-5,NA
CASSEGWGYEQYF,TGTGCCAGCAGTGAGGGCTGGGGCTACGAGCAGTACTTC,TRBJ2-7,NA,TRBV2,NA
CASSVLAGGTDTQYF,TGTGCCAGCAGTGTTCTAGCGGGGGGCACAGATACGCAGTATTTT,TRBJ2-3,NA,TRBV6-1,TRBD2
CASSPTEGLSYEQYF,TGTGCCAGCAGCCCCACGGAGGGCCTTTCCTACGAGCAGTACTTC,TRBJ2-7,NA,TRBV7-6,NA
CASSPRGAGSGNTIYF,TGTGCCAGCAGCCCCCGTGGGGCGGGGAGTGGAAACACCATATATTTT,TRBJ1-3,few,TRBV7-9,NA
CASSLVGGRGYTF,TGTGCCAGCAGCTTAGTCGGGGGGAGGGGCTACACCTTC,TRBJ1-2,once,TRBV7-2,NA
CSVSGGNEQFF,TGCAGCGTATCAGGGGGCAATGAGCAGTTCTTC,TRBJ2-1,NA,TRBV29-1,TRBD1
CASSVGASGRLQETQYF,TGTGCCAGCAGCGTAGGGGCTAGCGGGAGATTACAAGAGACCCAGTACTTC,TRBJ2-5,NA,TRBV9,TRBD2
CASSLEGNTEAFF,TGCGCCAGCAGCTTGGAAGGGAACACTGAAGCTTTCTTT,TRBJ1-1,NA,TRBV5-1,NA
CASSKGLDRLGEQFF,TGTGCCAGCAGCAAGGGACTAGATCGTTTAGGTGAGCAGTTCTTC,TRBJ2-1,few,TRBV21-1,NA
CASSTDNTGELFF,TGTGCCAGCAGTACCGATAACACCGGGGAGCTGTTTTTT,TRBJ2-2,NA,TRBV6-4,NA
CASSPVGETQYF,TGTGCCAGCAGCCCGGTGGGAGAGACCCAGTACTTC,TRBJ2-5,NA,TRBV5-6,NA
CASSLSGGEGNTIYF,TGCGCCAGCAGCTTGTCCGGGGGCGAGGGAAACACCATATATTTT,TRBJ1-3,NA,TRBV5-1,NA
CASSQMAAGPYEQYF,TGCGCCAGCAGCCAGATGGCGGCTGGTCCCTACGAGCAGTACTTC,TRBJ2-7,NA,TRBV23-1,NA
CASSYRGQTYNSPLHF,TGTGCCAGCAGTTACCGAGGACAGACATATAATTCACCCCTCCACTTT,TRBJ1-6,NA,TRBV5-8,NA
CSGTHRDRGYEQYF,TGCAGCGGGACCCATCGGGACAGGGGCTACGAGCAGTACTTC,TRBJ2-7,NA,TRBV29-1,TRBD1
CASSLWANTEAFF,TGTGCCAGCAGTTTATGGGCTAACACTGAAGCTTTCTTT,TRBJ1-1,few,TRBV27,NA
CASNPQGAQNQPQHF,TGTGCCAGTAATCCACAGGGGGCCCAGAATCAGCCCCAGCATTTT,TRBJ1-5,NA,TRBV19,TRBD1
CASSQDLGLAGFYEQYF,TGCGCCAGCAGCCAAGATTTGGGACTAGCGGGTTTCTACGAGCAGTACTTC,TRBJ2-7,NA,TRBV4-3,TRBD2